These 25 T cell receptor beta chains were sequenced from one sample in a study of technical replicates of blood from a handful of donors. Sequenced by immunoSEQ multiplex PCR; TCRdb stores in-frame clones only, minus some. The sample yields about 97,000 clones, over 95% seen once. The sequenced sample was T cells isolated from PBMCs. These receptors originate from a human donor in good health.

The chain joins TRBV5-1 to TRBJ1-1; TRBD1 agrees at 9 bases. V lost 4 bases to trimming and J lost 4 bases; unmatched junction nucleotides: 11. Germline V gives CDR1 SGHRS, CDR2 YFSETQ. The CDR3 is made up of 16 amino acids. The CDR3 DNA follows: TGCGCCAGCAGCCTGGACAGGGGCCGGTGGAGCACTGAAGCTTTCTTT. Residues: CASSLDRGRWSTEAFF.

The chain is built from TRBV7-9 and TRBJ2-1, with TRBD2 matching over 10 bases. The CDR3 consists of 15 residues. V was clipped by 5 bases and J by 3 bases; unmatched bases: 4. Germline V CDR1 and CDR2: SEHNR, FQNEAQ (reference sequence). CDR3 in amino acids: CASSRLAGLYNEQFF. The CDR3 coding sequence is TGTGCCAGCAGCCGACTAGCGGGCCTCTACAATGAGCAGTTCTTC.

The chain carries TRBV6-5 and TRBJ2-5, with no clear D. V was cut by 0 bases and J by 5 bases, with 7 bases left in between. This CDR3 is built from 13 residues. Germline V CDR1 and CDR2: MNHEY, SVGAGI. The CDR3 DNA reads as TGTGCCAGCAGTTACTCGAGCTGGGAGACCCAGTACTTC. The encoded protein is CASSYSSWETQYF.

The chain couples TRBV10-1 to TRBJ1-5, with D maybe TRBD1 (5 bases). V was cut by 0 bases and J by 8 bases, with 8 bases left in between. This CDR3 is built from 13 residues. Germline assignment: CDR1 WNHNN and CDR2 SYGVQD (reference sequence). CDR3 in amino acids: CASSESGGEPQHF. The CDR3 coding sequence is TGCGCCAGCAGTGAGTCCGGGGGGGAGCCCCAGCATTTT.

The CDR3 DNA sequence: TGTGCCACCAGCAGAGATACGCCTAGCGGGCGTAATGAGCAGTTCTTC. It specifies CATSRDTPSGRNEQFF. This chain joins TRBV15 and TRBJ2-1; 8 bases agree with TRBD2. V shed 0 bases, J shed 7 bases, and the junction held 8 bases outside the gene matches. The CDR3 covers 16 residues. The germline CDR1 and CDR2 sequences are LNHNV and YYDKDF (reference sequence).

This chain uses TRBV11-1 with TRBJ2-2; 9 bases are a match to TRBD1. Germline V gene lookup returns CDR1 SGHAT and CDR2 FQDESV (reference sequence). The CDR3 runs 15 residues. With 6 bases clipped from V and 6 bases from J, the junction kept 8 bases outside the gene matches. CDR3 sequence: CASRPGQGSAGELFF. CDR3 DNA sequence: TGTGCCAGCAGACCAGGACAGGGGTCAGCCGGGGAGCTGTTTTTT.

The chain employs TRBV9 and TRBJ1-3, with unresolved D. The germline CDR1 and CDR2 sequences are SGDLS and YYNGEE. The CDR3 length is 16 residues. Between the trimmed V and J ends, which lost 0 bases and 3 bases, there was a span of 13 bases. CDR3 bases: TGTGCCAGCAGCGTAGTGCACTCCGGGTTTGGAAACACCATATATTTT. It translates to CASSVVHSGFGNTIYF.

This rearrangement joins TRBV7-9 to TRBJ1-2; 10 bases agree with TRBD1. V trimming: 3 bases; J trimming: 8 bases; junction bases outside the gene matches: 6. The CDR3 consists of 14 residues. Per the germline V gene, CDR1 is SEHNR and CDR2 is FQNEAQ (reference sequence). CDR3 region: CASSFQGTGVGYTF. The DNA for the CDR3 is TGTGCCAGCAGCTTCCAGGGGACAGGGGTCGGCTACACCTTC.

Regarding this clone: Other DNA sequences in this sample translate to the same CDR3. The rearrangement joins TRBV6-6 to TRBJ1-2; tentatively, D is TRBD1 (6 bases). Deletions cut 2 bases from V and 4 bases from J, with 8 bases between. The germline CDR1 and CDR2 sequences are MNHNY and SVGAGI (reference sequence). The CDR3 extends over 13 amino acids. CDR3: CASSYDRSYGYTF. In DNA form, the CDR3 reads TGTGCCAGCAGTTACGACAGGAGCTATGGCTACACCTTC.

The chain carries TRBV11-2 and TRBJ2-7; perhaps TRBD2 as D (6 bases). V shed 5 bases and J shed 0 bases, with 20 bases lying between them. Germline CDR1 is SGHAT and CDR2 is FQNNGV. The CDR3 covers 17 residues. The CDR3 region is CASSPGFAGPSSYEQYF. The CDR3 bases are TGTGCCAGCAGCCCGGGCTTTGCGGGGCCCAGCTCCTACGAGCAGTACTTC.

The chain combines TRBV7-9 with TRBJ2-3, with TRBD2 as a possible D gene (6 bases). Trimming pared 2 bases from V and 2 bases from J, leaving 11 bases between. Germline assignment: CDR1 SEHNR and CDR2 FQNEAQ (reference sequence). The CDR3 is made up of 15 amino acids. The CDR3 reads CASSLIAGYTDTQYF. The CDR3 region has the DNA TGTGCCAGCAGCTTAATCGCGGGGTACACAGATACGCAGTATTTT.

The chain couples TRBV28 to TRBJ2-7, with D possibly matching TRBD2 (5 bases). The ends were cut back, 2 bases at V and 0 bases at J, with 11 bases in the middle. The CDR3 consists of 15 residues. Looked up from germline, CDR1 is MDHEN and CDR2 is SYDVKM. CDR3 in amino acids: CASSLPTRSSYEQYF. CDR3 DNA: TGTGCCAGCAGTTTACCCACTAGGAGCTCCTACGAGCAGTACTTC.

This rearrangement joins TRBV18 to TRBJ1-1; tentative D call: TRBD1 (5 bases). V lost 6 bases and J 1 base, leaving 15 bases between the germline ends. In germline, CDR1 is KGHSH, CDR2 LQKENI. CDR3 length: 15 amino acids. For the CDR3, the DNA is TGTGCCAGCTCCCCCCCTTTGGGGCAGAACACTGAAGCTTTCTTT. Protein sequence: CASSPPLGQNTEAFF.

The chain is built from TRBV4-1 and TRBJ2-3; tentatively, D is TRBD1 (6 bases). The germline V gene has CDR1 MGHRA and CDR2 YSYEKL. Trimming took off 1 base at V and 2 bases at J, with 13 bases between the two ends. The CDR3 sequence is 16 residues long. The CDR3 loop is CASSQGTGTFTDTQYF. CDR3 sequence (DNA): TGCGCCAGCAGCCAAGGAACAGGGACCTTCACAGATACGCAGTATTTT.

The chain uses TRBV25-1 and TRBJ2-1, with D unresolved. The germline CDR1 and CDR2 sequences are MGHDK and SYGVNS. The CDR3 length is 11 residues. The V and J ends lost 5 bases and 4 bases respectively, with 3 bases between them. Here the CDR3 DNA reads TGTGCCAGCAGTTCATACAATGAGCAGTTCTTC. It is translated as CASSSYNEQFF.

The CDR3 region has the DNA TGTGCCAGCAGCTTATGGGCTAGCGGTGAAGAGACCCAGTACTTC. It is translated as CASSLWASGEETQYF. The rearrangement joins TRBV7-2 to TRBJ2-5, with 7 bases fitting TRBD2. The CDR3 covers 15 residues. V lost 2 bases to trimming and J lost 3 bases; unmatched junction nucleotides: 6. CDR1 and CDR2 (germline): SGHTA, FQGNSA. Together with reference TRBV7-2 and TRBJ2-5, the CDR3 gives the full variable domain: GAGVSQSPSNKVTEKGKDVELRCDPISGHTALYWYRQSLGQGLEFLIYFQGNSAPDKSGLPSDRFSAERTGGSVSTLTIQRTQQEDSAVYLCASSLWASGEETQYFGPGTRLLVL.

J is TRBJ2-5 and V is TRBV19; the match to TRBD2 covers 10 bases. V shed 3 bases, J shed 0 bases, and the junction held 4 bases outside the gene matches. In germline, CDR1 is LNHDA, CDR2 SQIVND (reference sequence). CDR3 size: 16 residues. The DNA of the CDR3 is TGTGCCAGTAGTATTAGTACTAGCGGGGACCAAGAGACCCAGTACTTC. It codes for CASSISTSGDQETQYF.

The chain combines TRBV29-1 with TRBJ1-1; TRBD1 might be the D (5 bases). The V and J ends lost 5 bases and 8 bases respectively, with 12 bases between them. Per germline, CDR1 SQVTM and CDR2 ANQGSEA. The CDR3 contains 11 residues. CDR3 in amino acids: CSVPTRGEAFF. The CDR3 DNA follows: TGCAGCGTTCCCACCCGGGGGGAAGCTTTCTTT.

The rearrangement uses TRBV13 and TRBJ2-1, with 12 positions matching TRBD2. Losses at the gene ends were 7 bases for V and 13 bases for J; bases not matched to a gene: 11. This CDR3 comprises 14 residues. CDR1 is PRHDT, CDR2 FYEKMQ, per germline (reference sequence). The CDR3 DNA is TGTGCCAGCACCCTTGGGACTAGCGGGTCACTACAGTTCTTC. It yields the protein CASTLGTSGSLQFF.

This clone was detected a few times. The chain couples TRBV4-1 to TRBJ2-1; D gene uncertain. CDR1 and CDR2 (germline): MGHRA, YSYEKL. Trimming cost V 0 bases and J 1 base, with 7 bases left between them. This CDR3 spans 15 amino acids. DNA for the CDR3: TGCGCCAGCAGCCAAGATAGTAATTCCTACAATGAGCAGTTCTTC. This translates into CASSQDSNSYNEQFF.

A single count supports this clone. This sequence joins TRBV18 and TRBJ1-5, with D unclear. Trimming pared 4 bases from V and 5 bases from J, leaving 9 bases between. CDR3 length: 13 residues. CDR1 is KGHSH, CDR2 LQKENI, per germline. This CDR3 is CASSREVDQPQHF. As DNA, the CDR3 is TGTGCCAGCTCACGGGAGGTAGATCAGCCCCAGCATTTT.

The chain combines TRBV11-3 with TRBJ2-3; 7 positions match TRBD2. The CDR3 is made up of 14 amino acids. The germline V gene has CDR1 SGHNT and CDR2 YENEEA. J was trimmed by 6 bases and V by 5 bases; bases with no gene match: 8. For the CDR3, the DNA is TGTGCCAGCAGCCCCAATGGGGGGGATGATACGCAGTATTTT. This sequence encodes CASSPNGGDDTQYF.

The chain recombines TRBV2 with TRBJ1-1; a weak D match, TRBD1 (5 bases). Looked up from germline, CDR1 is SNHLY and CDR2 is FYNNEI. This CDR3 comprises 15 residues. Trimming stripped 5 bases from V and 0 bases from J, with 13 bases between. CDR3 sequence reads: CASSTRVDVNTEAFF. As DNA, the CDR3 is TGTGCCAGCAGTACCAGGGTTGATGTGAACACTGAAGCTTTCTTT.

The CDR3 sequence is CASSDRTGGPSGELFF. DNA for the CDR3: TGCGCCAGCAGCGATCGGACGGGGGGGCCCTCCGGGGAGCTGTTTTTT. This rearrangement joins TRBV5-1 to TRBJ2-2, with 8 bases aligning to TRBD2. CDR3 length: 16 residues. V was pared by 4 bases and J by 6 bases, with 11 bases of the junction left unmatched. Germline CDR1 SGHRS, CDR2 YFSETQ.

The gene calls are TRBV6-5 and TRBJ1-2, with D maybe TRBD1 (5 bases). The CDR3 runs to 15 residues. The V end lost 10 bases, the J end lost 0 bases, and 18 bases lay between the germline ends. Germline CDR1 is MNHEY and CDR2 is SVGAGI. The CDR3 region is CATLGGAPPNYGYTF. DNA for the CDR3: TGTGCCACCCTGGGAGGGGCCCCACCTAACTATGGCTACACCTTC.